Shown below are 15 T cell receptor beta chains from a single sample sequenced in a study of beta chain features in type 1 diabetes. Isolated RNA was reverse transcribed in full, so expressed TCRB transcripts were sequenced. The method was immunoSEQ multiplex PCR; TCRdb's version includes in-frame clones alone and lacks a portion of them. This sample has around 360,000 clones, with 10% to 15% found just once. These TCRs' antigens remain unknown. General observations from the study: Among patients with Type 1 diabetes, TCRB CDR3s were moderately but significantly shorter in every one of the four CD4+ subsets.

The sample consisted of naive CD4+ T cells from blood. The receptors originated from a woman in her late teens or twenties with type 1 diabetes.

The chain uses TRBV7-9 and TRBJ1-2; a weak D match, TRBD1 (5 bases). V lost 5 bases and J lost 4, with 14 bases in between. The CDR3 totals 14 residues. The V gene's germline CDR1 is SEHNR and CDR2 FQNEAQ (reference sequence). The CDR3 DNA reads as TGTGCCAGCAGCGCCCAAGGGGTCGGCTATGGCTACACCTTC. It encodes CASSAQGVGYGYTF.

This clone has more than one count but fewer than ten. The DNA of the CDR3 is TGTGCCAGCAGCTTAATCGGGACAGGGGAAGAGACCCAGTACTTC. This gives the protein CASSLIGTGEETQYF. The J gene is TRBJ2-5, the V gene TRBV7-2, with TRBD1 matching over 10 bases. The CDR3 contains 15 residues. CDR1 and CDR2 (germline): SGHTA, FQGNSA. The junction had 3 bases not matched to a gene; V was cut back by 2 bases and J by 3 bases.

The chain joins TRBV5-1 to TRBJ2-4; 8 bases align to TRBD2. V dropped 0 bases and J dropped 0; count of bases not matched to a gene: 8. The CDR3 has 18 amino acids. Per germline, CDR1 SGHRS and CDR2 YFSETQ. This CDR3 is CASSLEGTSGLAKNIQYF. For the CDR3, the DNA is TGCGCCAGCAGCTTGGAGGGCACTAGCGGTCTAGCCAAAAACATTCAGTACTTC.

This sequence joins TRBV25-1 and TRBJ1-2, with D maybe TRBD1 (6 bases). Germline CDR1 reads MGHDK; CDR2 reads SYGVNS. The CDR3 contains 16 residues. The V end was cut by 4 bases, the J end by 0 bases, with 15 bases between. The CDR3 sequence: CASSATGPTTNYGYTF. The CDR3 DNA sequence: TGTGCCAGCAGTGCAACAGGGCCGACCACTAACTATGGCTACACCTTC.

The chain joins TRBV4-3 to TRBJ1-1; D remains ambiguous. The CDR3 sequence is 14 residues long. Trimming took off 0 bases at V and 11 bases at J, with 16 bases between the two ends. The germline gives CDR1 LGHNA, CDR2 YSLEER. The DNA for the CDR3 is TGCGCCAGCAGCCAAGAATACAATCGGGTGGTGGCTTTCTTT. Encoded protein: CASSQEYNRVVAFF.

The chain joins TRBV7-2 to TRBJ2-1, with a tentative D call TRBD2 (6 bases). The ends were cut back, 3 bases at V and 4 bases at J, with 10 bases in the middle. The germline CDR1 and CDR2 sequences are SGHTA and FQGNSA. The CDR3 spans 14 residues. The CDR3 here is CASSFSGGYNEQFF. The CDR3 DNA follows: TGTGCCAGCAGCTTTTCCGGGGGATACAATGAGCAGTTCTTC.

This clone was observed a few times. This chain connects TRBV12-5 to TRBJ2-7; TRBD1 matches at 11 bases. Germline V gene data show CDR1 as LGHNT and CDR2 as FRNRAP. J was trimmed by 2 bases and V by 8 bases; bases with no gene match: 8. The CDR3 has 15 amino acids. The CDR3 spells CASRNGGQGAYEQYF. The DNA of the CDR3 is TGTGCTAGTCGGAACGGGGGACAGGGGGCCTACGAGCAGTACTTC.

This clone was observed a few times. The chain has TRBV2 and TRBJ1-2, with D maybe TRBD1 (6 bases). CDR1 and CDR2 from the germline V gene are SNHLY and FYNNEI. Trimming took off 6 bases at V and 2 bases at J, with 16 bases between the two ends. The CDR3 is 15 residues long. The CDR3 nucleotides are TGTGCCAGCAGAGGCGGACAGCCCTTGAACTATGGCTACACCTTC. Protein sequence: CASRGGQPLNYGYTF.

The chain couples TRBV5-4 to TRBJ2-7, with TRBD1 matching 8 bases. Per germline, CDR1 SGHNT and CDR2 YYREEE (reference sequence). The junction had 3 bases not matched to a gene; V was cut back by 1 base and J by 3 bases. The CDR3 is made up of 14 amino acids. The CDR3 is CASSLRGQDYEQYF. The DNA for the CDR3 is TGTGCCAGCAGCTTGCGGGGACAGGACTACGAGCAGTACTTC.

This clone occurred a few times. This CDR3 reads CASSLSSIGTDTQYF. The CDR3 DNA sequence: TGTGCCAGCAGCTTATCTAGCATAGGGACAGATACGCAGTATTTT. The rearrangement uses TRBV7-9 and TRBJ2-3; D may be TRBD2 (5 bases). This CDR3 spans 15 amino acids. V lost 2 bases, J lost 3 bases, and 12 bases lay in between. Germline loops: CDR1 SEHNR, CDR2 FQNEAQ (reference sequence).

In this sample, this clone turned up a few times. CDR3 region: CSVEAGLWSGYTF. Here the CDR3 DNA reads TGCAGCGTTGAAGCAGGGCTTTGGTCTGGCTACACCTTC. The chain has TRBV29-1 and TRBJ1-2, with D possibly being TRBD1 (5 bases). Trimming removed 1 base from V and 7 bases from J, with 13 bases in between. Looked up from germline, CDR1 is SQVTM and CDR2 is ANQGSEA. The CDR3 extends over 13 amino acids.

This clone was observed a handful of times. The chain carries TRBV29-1 and TRBJ1-2; 8 positions match TRBD1. Germline V CDR1 and CDR2: SQVTM, ANQGSEA. The CDR3 has 14 residues. V trimming: 0 bases; J trimming: 6 bases; junction bases outside the gene matches: 6. In DNA form, the CDR3 reads TGCAGCGTTGAAGATATGGTGACAGGGGATGGCTACACCTTC. Its translation: CSVEDMVTGDGYTF.

In this sample, this clone turned up a few times. Written as DNA, the CDR3 is TGTGCCAGCAGCTCCGGACTAGCGGGGGGCACAGATACGCAGTATTTT. Translating gives CASSSGLAGGTDTQYF. The chain employs TRBV5-4 and TRBJ2-3; 13 bases are a match to TRBD2. There are 16 residues in the CDR3. Germline V gives CDR1 SGHNT, CDR2 YYREEE (reference sequence). Trimming at V came to 3 bases and at J to 1 base, leaving 2 bases not matched to a gene.

There are a few counts of this clone. The chain employs TRBV4-3 and TRBJ2-1, with 11 bases fitting TRBD2. V lost 3 bases, J lost 9 bases, and 7 bases stayed unmatched. The CDR3 consists of 15 residues. Looked up from germline, CDR1 is LGHNA and CDR2 is YSLEER. The CDR3 reads CASSQNPGTSGEQFF. CDR3 bases: TGCGCCAGCAGCCAGAATCCCGGGACTAGCGGTGAGCAGTTCTTC.

The chain couples TRBV27 to TRBJ1-2; D unresolved. CDR3 size: 16 residues. V lost 2 bases and J lost 3, with 16 bases in between. Germline assignment: CDR1 MNHEY and CDR2 SMNVEV (reference sequence). CDR3 coding DNA: TGTGCCAGCAGTTTAGGGAGTCCTCAAGGAGACTATGGCTACACCTTC. Translated, it gives CASSLGSPQGDYGYTF.